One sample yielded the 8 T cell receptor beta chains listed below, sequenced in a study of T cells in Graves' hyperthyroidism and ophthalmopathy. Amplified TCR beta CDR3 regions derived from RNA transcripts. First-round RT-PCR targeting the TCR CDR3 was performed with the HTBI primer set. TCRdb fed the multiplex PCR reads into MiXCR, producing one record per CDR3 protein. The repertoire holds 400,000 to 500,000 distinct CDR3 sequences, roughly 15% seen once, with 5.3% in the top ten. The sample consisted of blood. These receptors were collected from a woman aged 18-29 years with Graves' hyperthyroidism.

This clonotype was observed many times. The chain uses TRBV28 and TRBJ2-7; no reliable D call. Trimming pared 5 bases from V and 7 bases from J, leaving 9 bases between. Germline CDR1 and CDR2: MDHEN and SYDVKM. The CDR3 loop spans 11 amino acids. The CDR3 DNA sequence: TGTGCCAGCAGTGTAACAGATGAGCAGTACTTC. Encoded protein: CASSVTDEQYF.

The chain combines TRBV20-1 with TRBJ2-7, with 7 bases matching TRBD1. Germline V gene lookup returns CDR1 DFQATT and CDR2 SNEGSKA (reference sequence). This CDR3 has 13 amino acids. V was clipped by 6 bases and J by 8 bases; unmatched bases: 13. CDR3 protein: CSAIGTAPHKQYF. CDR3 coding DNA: TGCAGTGCCATTGGGACAGCGCCCCACAAGCAGTACTTC.

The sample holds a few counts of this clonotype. CDR3: CAWSVRSGPRTNTEAFF. Here the CDR3 DNA reads TGTGCCTGGAGTGTACGTTCCGGTCCTCGAACGAACACTGAAGCTTTCTTT. The V call is TRBV30, the J call TRBJ1-1, with no clear D. CDR1 is GTSNPN, CDR2 SVGIG, per germline (reference sequence). The CDR3 sequence is 17 residues long. Trimming pared 0 bases from V and 1 base from J, leaving 18 bases between.

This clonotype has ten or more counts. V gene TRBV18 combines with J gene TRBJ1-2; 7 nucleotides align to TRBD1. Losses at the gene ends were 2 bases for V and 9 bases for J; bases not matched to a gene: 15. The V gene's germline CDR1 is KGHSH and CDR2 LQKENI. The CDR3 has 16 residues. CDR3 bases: TGTGCCAGCTCACCATTGGCGCGACAGGGCAAGGTCAGCTACACCTTC. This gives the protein CASSPLARQGKVSYTF.

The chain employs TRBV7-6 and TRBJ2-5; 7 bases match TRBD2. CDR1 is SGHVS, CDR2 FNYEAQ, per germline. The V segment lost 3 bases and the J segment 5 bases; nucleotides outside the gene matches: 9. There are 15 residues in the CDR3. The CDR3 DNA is TGTGCCAGCAGCTTTTCCGGACTAGTAGGCGAGACCCAGTACTTC. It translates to CASSFSGLVGETQYF.

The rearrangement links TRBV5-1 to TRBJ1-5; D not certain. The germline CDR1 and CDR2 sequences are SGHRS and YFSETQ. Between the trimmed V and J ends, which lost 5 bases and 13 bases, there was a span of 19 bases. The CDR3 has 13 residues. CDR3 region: CASSLNPAVVQHF. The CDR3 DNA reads TGCGCCAGCAGTTTGAACCCCGCGGTAGTGCAGCATTTT.

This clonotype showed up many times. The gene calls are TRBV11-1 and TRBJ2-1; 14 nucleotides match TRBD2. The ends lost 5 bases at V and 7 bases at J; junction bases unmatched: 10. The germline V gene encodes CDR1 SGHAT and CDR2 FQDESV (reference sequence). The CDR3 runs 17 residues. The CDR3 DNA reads TGTGCCAGCAGCCCGCGACCGACTAGCGGGAGGGGGAATGAGCAGTTCTTC. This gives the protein CASSPRPTSGRGNEQFF.

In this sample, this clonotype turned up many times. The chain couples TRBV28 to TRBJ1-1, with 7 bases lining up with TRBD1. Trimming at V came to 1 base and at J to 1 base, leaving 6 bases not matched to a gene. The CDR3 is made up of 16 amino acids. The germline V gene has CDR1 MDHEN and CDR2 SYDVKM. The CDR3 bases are TGTGCCAGCAGTTTATCAGGGGGGGTCTGGAACACTGAAGCTTTCTTT. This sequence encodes CASSLSGGVWNTEAFF.